A single sample is the source of the 2 T cell receptor beta chains below, sequenced in a study of shared clonotypes between healthy human individuals. Only in-frame clones appear in the TCRdb table, and some are missing; sequencing was by immunoSEQ multiplex PCR. The sample contains about 330,000 clones, less than 85% of which appear only once. Material for sequencing was memory CD4+ T cells sorted from blood. Subset described: CD45RA-negative fraction. Every receptor here comes from a man aged 25 to 45 in good health.

The rearrangement links TRBV11-1 to TRBJ2-7; 9 bases line up with TRBD1. There are 14 residues in the CDR3. J gave up 2 bases and V 5 bases, and 4 bases lay outside the gene matches. Germline CDR1 is SGHAT and CDR2 is FQDESV (reference sequence). CDR3 sequence reads: CASSRDRVAYEQYF. The CDR3 coding sequence is TGTGCCAGCAGCCGGGACAGGGTGGCCTACGAGCAGTACTTC.

V is TRBV5-4 and J is TRBJ2-1, with D perhaps matching TRBD1 or TRBD2 (6 bases each). CDR1 is SGHNT, CDR2 YYREEE, per germline (reference sequence). The V gene lost 4 bases and the J gene lost 7 bases, with 15 bases spanning the gap. The CDR3 contains 14 residues. The CDR3: CASSPVGGGNEQFF. The CDR3 coding sequence is TGTGCCAGCAGCCCCGTGGGGGGCGGGAATGAGCAGTTCTTC.